A selection of T cell receptor beta chains follows, all from one sample in a study of long-term antiretroviral therapy in people with HIV. Profiled with immunoSEQ multiplex PCR; TCRdb holds only in-frame clones, not every one. Of tens of thousands of clones in the sample, over 90% are singletons; the top ten hold about 3%. Here the sequenced sample was unsorted PBMCs, taken 5.3 years after starting antiretroviral therapy. The receptor set was obtained from a man in his fifties with HIV. Each CDR3 is given with its conserved first and last residue. D genes are given only for firm matches. A row's size may be missing; if present it is once, few, many or a size class.

>NA|TRBJ1-1|TRBV5-6|NA
TGTGCCAGCAGCCACCCCCAGGGAAAAAGGGACACTGAAGCTTTCTTT
CASSHPQGKRDTEAFF
>NA|TRBJ2-3|TRBV11-2|NA
TGTGCCAGCAGCTTAGGTGAGGGTTCAGATACGCAGTATTTT
CASSLGEGSDTQYF
>NA|TRBJ2-2|TRBV7-8|TRBD2
TGTGCCAGCAGCCCCGGACTAGCGGGGGCGGTAAACACCGGGGAGCTGTTTTTT
CASSPGLAGAVNTGELFF
>NA|TRBJ2-1|TRBV12-5|TRBD2
TGTGCTAGTGGTTTCCAAACTAGCGACACCTACAATGAGCAGTTCTTC
CASGFQTSDTYNEQFF
>once|TRBJ2-7|TRBV10-3|TRBD1
TGTGCCATCAGTGCAGGGACAGGGATTAGAACCTACGAGCAGTACTTC
CAISAGTGIRTYEQYF
>NA|TRBJ2-7|TRBV6-5|NA
TGTGCCAGCAGTTCACGACAGAACCTCTACGAGCAGTACTTC
CASSSRQNLYEQYF
>NA|TRBJ2-2|TRBV25-1|NA
TGTGCCAGCAGTGAATTGTCAGCGGCCACCGGGGAGCTGTTTTTT
CASSELSAATGELFF
>NA|TRBJ2-2|TRBV7-9|TRBD2
TGTGCCAGCCTCGGGATAGCGGGCACCGGGGAGCTGTTTTTT
CASLGIAGTGELFF
>NA|TRBJ2-7|TRBV30|NA
TGTGCCTGGAGTAAGGTGGGGCGCAACGCCTACGAGCAGTACTTC
CAWSKVGRNAYEQYF
>NA|TRBJ2-3|TRBV29-1|NA
TGCAGCGTTGTTCGACAGGAGTACACAGATACGCAGTATTTT
CSVVRQEYTDTQYF
>NA|TRBJ2-2|TRBV7-3|NA
TGTGCCAGCAGCTCCGATCCGGGGGCCTCTCCCGGGGAGCTGTTTTTT
CASSSDPGASPGELFF
>NA|TRBJ1-1|TRBV7-2|NA
TGTGCCAGCAGCTTTAACGGGAACACTGAAGCTTTCTTT
CASSFNGNTEAFF
>NA|TRBJ1-1|TRBV28|NA
TGTGCCAGCAGCCGACTTAGGCAGGGGATCACTGAAGCTTTCTTT
CASSRLRQGITEAFF
>NA|TRBJ2-1|TRBV4-3|NA
TGCGCCAGCAGCCAAGATCATTGGCTCCTGAGCTCCTACAATGAGCAGTTCTTC
CASSQDHWLLSSYNEQFF
>NA|TRBJ2-3|TRBV2|NA
TGTGCCAGCAGTGATTACAACACAGATACGCAGTATTTT
CASSDYNTDTQYF
>NA|TRBJ2-6|TRBV18|TRBD1
TGTGCCAGCTCACCTACAGGGGCTGGGGCCAACGTCCTGACTTTC
CASSPTGAGANVLTF
>NA|TRBJ2-5|TRBV10-3|TRBD1
TGTGCCATCAGTGAGTCTACGGGACAGCTAAAAGAGACCCAGTACTTC
CAISESTGQLKETQYF
>NA|TRBJ2-7|TRBV27|TRBD1
TGTGCCAGCAGTTTAGTGGCAGGGGGACAATACGAGCAGTACTTC
CASSLVAGGQYEQYF
>NA|TRBJ1-1|TRBV11-2|NA
TGTGCCAGCAGCTTACAGGTGAACACTGAAGCTTTCTTT
CASSLQVNTEAFF
>NA|TRBJ2-1|TRBV9|NA
TGTGCCAGCAGCGTCGGAGGGCAGAGCTACAATGAGCAGTTCTTC
CASSVGGQSYNEQFF
>NA|TRBJ2-1|TRBV27|NA
TGTGCCAGCAGTTTAATGCTGGGCAATGAGCAGTTCTTC
CASSLMLGNEQFF
>few|TRBJ2-3|TRBV28|NA
TGTGCCAGCAGTTTATTAGGGGCTGAGGGCACAGATACGCAGTATTTT
CASSLLGAEGTDTQYF
>NA|TRBJ1-6|TRBV14|NA
TGTGCCAGCAGCCAAGGGGCAGGGGTGGGATCACCCCTCCACTTT
CASSQGAGVGSPLHF
>NA|TRBJ1-4|TRBV7-9|NA
TGTGCCAGCAGACTACCCACGGAGCATGAACTGTTTTTT
CASRLPTEHELFF
>NA|TRBJ2-3|TRBV4-3|NA
TGCGCCAGCAGCCAAGATCCAGGGTGGGAGATCACTACGCAGTATTTT
CASSQDPGWEITTQYF
>NA|TRBJ2-7|TRBV10-3|NA
TGTGCCATCAGTGAGACAGGGTGGGAGCAGTACTTC
CAISETGWEQYF
>NA|TRBJ2-3|TRBV5-4|TRBD2
TGTGCCAGCAGCCGGGGGGGCACAGATACGCAGTATTTT
CASSRGGTDTQYF
>once|TRBJ1-2|TRBV30|NA
TGTGCCTGGACCCCCCGGGGGCAGGGAGTCGCTAACTATGGCTACACCTTC
CAWTPRGQGVANYGYTF
>NA|TRBJ2-6|TRBV4-3|NA
TGCGCCAGCAGCCAAGCGCCAGTATTTTCTGGGGCCAACGTCCTGACTTTC
CASSQAPVFSGANVLTF
>NA|TRBJ2-7|TRBV5-6|NA
TGTGCCAGCAACCAACGGGGCCTTCGCTACGAGCAGTACTTC
CASNQRGLRYEQYF
>NA|TRBJ2-5|TRBV9|TRBD2
TGTGCCAGCAACAGCGGGGGGAACCAAGAGACCCAGTACTTC
CASNSGGNQETQYF
>once|TRBJ1-1|TRBV14|NA
TGTGCCAGCAGCTGGACAGAGGCGACTGAAGCTTTCTTT
CASSWTEATEAFF
>NA|TRBJ1-3|TRBV11-2|NA
TGTGCCAGCAGCATGGACGGGTCTGGAAACACCATATATTTT
CASSMDGSGNTIYF
>NA|TRBJ1-2|TRBV5-6|NA
TGTGCCAGCAGCTTGAGCAGGGCCGACTATGGCTACACCTTC
CASSLSRADYGYTF
>NA|TRBJ2-7|TRBV29-1|TRBD1
TGCAGCGTTTACGGACAGGCCTCCTACGAGCAGTACTTC
CSVYGQASYEQYF
>NA|TRBJ2-3|TRBV6-4|TRBD2
TGTGCCAGCAGCTCGACTAGCGGGGGGAACACAGATACGCAGTATTTT
CASSSTSGGNTDTQYF
>once|TRBJ2-7|TRBV2|NA
TGTGCCAGCAGACAGGACTCCTACGAGCAGTACTTC
CASRQDSYEQYF
>NA|TRBJ2-5|TRBV4-1|TRBD2
TGCGCCAGCAGCCAAGATTTGGGCGGGGGGTCAGAGACCCAGTACTTC
CASSQDLGGGSETQYF
>NA|TRBJ2-3|TRBV9|NA
TGTGCCAGCAGCGTCGGGGGCGTGGATACGCAGTATTTT
CASSVGGVDTQYF
>NA|TRBJ2-2|TRBV19|NA
TGTGCCAGTCGCTTTGGAGGGAACACCGGGGAGCTGTTTTTT
CASRFGGNTGELFF